The T cell receptor beta chain described here comes from a study of cytomegalovirus exposure and HLA in healthy donors. Overall study findings and caveats: The sole available immune exposure information was CMV serostatus.

As for this clone: Its specificity is not known.

This CDR3 has 18 residues. V dropped 8 bases and J dropped 7; count of bases not matched to a gene: 23. Germline CDR1 and CDR2: MDHEN and SYDVKM. The study ran its PCR with 60 Vbeta and 13 Jbeta primers. The repertoire was sequenced with immunoSEQ multiplex PCR; TCRdb's copy has only in-frame clones and lacks some. This table has roughly 140,000 clones, about 72% appearing once. The clonotype comes from a man aged 60 to 75 in good health and CMV-seronegative. This sequence joins TRBV28 and TRBJ2-7; 10 bases line up with TRBD2. Sequences were obtained from PBMCs. DNA for the CDR3: TGTGCCAGCCGGACCAGGGGGGGATATAGCGGGAGGCAAGGAGAGCAGTACTTC. Protein: CASRTRGGYSGRQGEQYF.